This TCR beta chain was sequenced during a study of shared T cell receptors in the human thymus. Produced via immunoSEQ multiplex PCR; TCRdb's table is partial and in-frame only. The sample yields some 700,000 clones, approximately 83% seen once. There are 17 residues in the CDR3. Germline CDR1 reads MNHNS; CDR2 reads SASEGT. The V segment lost 4 bases and the J segment 6 bases; nucleotides outside the gene matches: 12. This sample also belongs to another study, concerning human thymus T cells. That publication notes: Highly overlapping thymic repertoires in unrelated individuals were reported by related research.

This TCR was recovered from a girl under three years old with a congenital heart defect. The rearrangement uses TRBV6-1 and TRBJ1-2; 12 bases agree with TRBD1. Sequences were obtained from thymocytes. This CDR3 is CASSGQPGQGAIDGYTF. The CDR3 DNA follows: TGTGCCAGCAGTGGGCAACCGGGACAGGGGGCAATAGATGGCTACACCTTC.